This T cell receptor beta chain appears in the sequencing data of a study of shared clonotypes between healthy human individuals. This table comes from immunoSEQ multiplex PCR, and its TCRdb copy is limited to in-frame clones, with some not included. Of around 2.5 million clones listed, 80% to 95% are singletons. Points on this clone: The antigen remains undetermined.

Overall study results and limits: Rarefaction gave evidence that sorted-subset sequencing remained incomplete despite large depth. Represented genetic and exposure-history diversity was restricted by having few donors. Unshared clonotypes carried lower generation probabilities than those common to all four donors.

CD4+ cells were split into CD45RA+ naive and CD45RA-negative memory subsets. This TCR derives from a man younger than 35 in good health. Some clones in this sample may be carry-over from other donors' samples. Sequences were obtained from naive CD4+ T cells from PBMCs. Subset here: CD45RA+ positively selected.

CDR3 sequence (DNA): TGTGCCAGCAGCTTAGCGGGCAGGGGGCCGAATCAGCCCCAGCATTTT. The encoded protein is CASSLAGRGPNQPQHF. The J gene is TRBJ1-5, the V gene TRBV7-9, with TRBD1 matching 8 bases. This CDR3 contains 16 residues. Per the germline V gene, CDR1 is SEHNR and CDR2 is FQNEAQ (reference sequence). With 0 bases clipped from V and 4 bases from J, the junction kept 5 bases outside the gene matches.